The TCR beta chain described here comes from a study of T cells after yellow fever vaccination. Study as a whole: It was SMART-Seq v4 Ultra Low Input that prepared the fractions with low cell numbers.

This clonotype has at least ten counts. Its specificity is not known. Notes on the study in general: Post-booster repertoires again held most primary-vaccination clones (about 96% CD4, 85% to 90% CD8).

TCRdb independently ran MiXCR on the 5' RACE reads; one entry per CDR3 protein. The table has over 300,000 distinct CDR3 sequences, roughly 6.8% seen once. This specimen was PBMCs, taken 45 days after the first yellow fever vaccination. The TCR originated in a man between 18 and 35 years old who received the YFV17D yellow fever vaccine.

As DNA, the CDR3 is TGTGCCAGCAGCTTCGGGACAGGGGAGGTCGGGGAGCTGTTTTTT. Its translation: CASSFGTGEVGELFF. The genes are TRBV7-9 and TRBJ2-2; 10 positions match TRBD1. The trim removed 3 bases at V and 7 bases at J, leaving 5 bases unmatched. The CDR3 spans 15 residues. Germline lookup yields CDR1 SEHNR and CDR2 FQNEAQ (reference sequence).